Sequencing of this T cell receptor beta chain was carried out in a study of cytomegalovirus exposure and HLA in healthy donors. General study findings and limits: Many donors carried some public TCRs, although rarity characterized most TCR sequences. Most CMV-associated TCR beta chains appeared HLA-restricted in a later analysis.

Deletions cut 8 bases from V and 3 bases from J, with 16 bases between. From germline, CDR1 is MNHEY and CDR2 SVGAGI. This CDR3 is built from 14 residues. With respect to this clone: Its target is not known.

PCR was performed using 60 Vbeta and 13 Jbeta primers. Clones were sequenced by immunoSEQ multiplex PCR, and TCRdb holds only the in-frame ones, with some missing. The sample includes around 90,000 clones, around 77% of them seen just once. The TCR originated in a man aged 25 to 45 in good health and CMV-seronegative. The sample taken for sequencing was PBMCs. The rearrangement joins TRBV6-5 to TRBJ1-1; D gene uncertain. CDR3: CASLLRSGDTEAFF. For the CDR3, the DNA is TGTGCCAGCTTACTACGGTCCGGGGACACTGAAGCTTTCTTT.